The 3 T cell receptor beta chains below come from one sample, sequenced in a study of blood T cell repertoires in COVID-19. Clones were read by immunoSEQ multiplex PCR, and TCRdb kept only the in-frame ones, dropping some. Counted here are 100,000 to 150,000 clones, about 90% occurring once; the ten biggest clones make up 3.5% to 4%. The sample was peripheral blood. The receptors shown here come from a woman aged 55-69 years with COVID-19, enrolled during active disease.

The chain has TRBV9 and TRBJ1-5, with D hard to call. This CDR3 is built from 12 residues. V was pared by 4 bases and J by 4 bases, with 6 bases between. The germline CDR1 and CDR2 sequences are SGDLS and YYNGEE. The CDR3 DNA is TGTGCCAGCAGCCAACTGAATCAGCCCCAGCATTTT. Protein: CASSQLNQPQHF.

This clone is a singleton in its sample. The CDR3 sequence: CASSVGASGGAYEQYF. The CDR3 DNA sequence: TGTGCCAGCAGCGTAGGAGCTAGCGGGGGGGCGTACGAGCAGTACTTC. The chain has TRBV9 and TRBJ2-7; 12 bases map to TRBD2. The CDR3 is made up of 16 amino acids. V was pared by 0 bases and J by 4 bases, with 5 bases of the junction left unmatched. Germline V gene sequence: CDR1 SGDLS, CDR2 YYNGEE.

The chain links TRBV7-9 to TRBJ2-5; TRBD2 matches at 14 bases. Per germline, CDR1 SEHNR and CDR2 FQNEAQ (reference sequence). The CDR3 length is 15 residues. Trimming removed 5 bases from V and 5 bases from J; junction bases left unmatched: 4. The CDR3 DNA reads as TGTGCCAGCAGCAGAGGGACTAGCGGGGGTGAGACCCAGTACTTC. Translating it yields CASSRGTSGGETQYF.